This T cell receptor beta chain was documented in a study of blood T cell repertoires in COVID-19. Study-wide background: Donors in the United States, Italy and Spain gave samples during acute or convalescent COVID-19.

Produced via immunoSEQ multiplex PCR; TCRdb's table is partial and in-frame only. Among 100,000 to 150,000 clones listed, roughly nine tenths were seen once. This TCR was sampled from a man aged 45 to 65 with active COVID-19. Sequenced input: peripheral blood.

The CDR3 DNA reads as TGTGCCAGCAGCTCAAGACAGGATCCTAATTCACCCCTCCACTTT. The encoded protein is CASSSRQDPNSPLHF. The chain joins TRBV7-2 to TRBJ1-6; D may be TRBD1 (6 bases). Germline CDR1 SGHTA, CDR2 FQGNSA. The CDR3 totals 15 residues. V was clipped by 4 bases and J by 6 bases, with 13 bases between them.